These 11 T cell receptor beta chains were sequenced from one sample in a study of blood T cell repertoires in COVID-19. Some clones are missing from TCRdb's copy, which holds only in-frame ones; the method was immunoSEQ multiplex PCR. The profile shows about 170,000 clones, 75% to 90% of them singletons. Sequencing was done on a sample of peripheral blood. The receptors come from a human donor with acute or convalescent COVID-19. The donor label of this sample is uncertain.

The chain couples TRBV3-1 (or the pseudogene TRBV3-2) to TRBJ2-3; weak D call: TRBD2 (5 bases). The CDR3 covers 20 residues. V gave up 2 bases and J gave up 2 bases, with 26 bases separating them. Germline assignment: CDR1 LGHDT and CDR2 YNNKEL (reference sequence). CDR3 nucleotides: TGTGCCAGCAGCCAACTGGGCCAGCGGACCCGAAAACGCTTCACAGATACGCAGTATTTT. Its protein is CASSQLGQRTRKRFTDTQYF.

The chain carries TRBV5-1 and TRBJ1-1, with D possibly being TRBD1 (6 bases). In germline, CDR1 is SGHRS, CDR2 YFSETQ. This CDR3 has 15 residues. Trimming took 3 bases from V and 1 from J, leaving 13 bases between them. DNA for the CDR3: TGCGCCAGCAGCTCGGTACAGGGTAGGAACACTGAAGCTTTCTTT. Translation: CASSSVQGRNTEAFF.

DNA for the CDR3: TGTGCCAGCAGCGTATCCGGTGAAAAACTGTTTTTT. It translates to CASSVSGEKLFF. This chain links TRBV9 with TRBJ1-4; no clear D gene. Germline CDR1 reads SGDLS; CDR2 reads YYNGEE. The CDR3 runs to 12 residues. Trimming shortened V by 1 base and J by 7 bases, and 5 bases separated the two germline ends.

The CDR3 loop reads CASSFHRGNTIYF. Written as DNA, the CDR3 is TGTGCCAGCAGTTTTCACAGGGGTAACACCATATATTTT. This chain connects TRBV12-3 or TRBV12-4 to TRBJ1-3, with 7 bases matching TRBD1. V lost 3 bases, J lost 7 bases, and 3 bases stayed unmatched. This CDR3 is 13 amino acids long.

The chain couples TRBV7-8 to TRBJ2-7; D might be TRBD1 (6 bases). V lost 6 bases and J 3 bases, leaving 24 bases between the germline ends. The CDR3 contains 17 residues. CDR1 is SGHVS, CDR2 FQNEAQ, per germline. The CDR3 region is CASRESGGIGGIYEQYF. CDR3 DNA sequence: TGTGCCAGCAGGGAATCTGGGGGCATTGGAGGTATCTACGAGCAGTACTTC.

CDR3: CASSLQGDGREAFF. The CDR3 nucleotides are TGTGCCAGCAGCTTGCAGGGGGATGGAAGGGAAGCTTTCTTT. V gene TRBV7-6 combines with J gene TRBJ1-1, with 7 nucleotides matching TRBD1. CDR1 SGHVS and CDR2 FNYEAQ come from the germline V gene. This CDR3 is built from 14 residues. V was clipped by 3 bases and J by 8 bases; unmatched bases: 9.

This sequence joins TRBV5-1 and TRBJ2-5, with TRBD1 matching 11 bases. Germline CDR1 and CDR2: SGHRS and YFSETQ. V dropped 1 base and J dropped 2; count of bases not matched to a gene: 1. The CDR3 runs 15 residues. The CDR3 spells CASSLRDRGQETQYF. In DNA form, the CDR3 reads TGCGCCAGCAGCTTGAGGGACAGGGGGCAAGAGACCCAGTACTTC. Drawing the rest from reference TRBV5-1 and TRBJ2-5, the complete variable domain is KAGVTQTPRYLIKTRGQQVTLSCSPISGHRSVSWYQQTPGQGLQFLFEYFSETQRNKGNFPGRFSGRQFSNSRSEMNVSTLELGDSALYLCASSLRDRGQETQYFGPGTRLLVL.

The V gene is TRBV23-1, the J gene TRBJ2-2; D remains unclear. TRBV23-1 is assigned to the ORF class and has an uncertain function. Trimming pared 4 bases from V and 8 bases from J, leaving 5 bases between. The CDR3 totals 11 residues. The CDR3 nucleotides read TGCGCCAGCAGTCCGCGGGGGGAGCTGTTTTTT. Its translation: CASSPRGELFF.

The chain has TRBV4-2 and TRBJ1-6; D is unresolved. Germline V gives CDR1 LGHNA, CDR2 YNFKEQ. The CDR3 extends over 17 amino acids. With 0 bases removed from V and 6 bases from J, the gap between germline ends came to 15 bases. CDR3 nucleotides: TGTGCCAGCAGCCAAGATCGCATAAGCGGTTTTAATTCACCCCTCCACTTT. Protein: CASSQDRISGFNSPLHF.

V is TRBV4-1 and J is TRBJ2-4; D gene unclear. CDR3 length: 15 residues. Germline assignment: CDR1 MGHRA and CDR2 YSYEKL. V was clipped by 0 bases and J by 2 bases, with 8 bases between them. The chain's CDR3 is CASSQDPTSKNIQYF. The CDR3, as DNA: TGCGCCAGCAGCCAAGACCCTACCTCCAAAAACATTCAGTACTTC.

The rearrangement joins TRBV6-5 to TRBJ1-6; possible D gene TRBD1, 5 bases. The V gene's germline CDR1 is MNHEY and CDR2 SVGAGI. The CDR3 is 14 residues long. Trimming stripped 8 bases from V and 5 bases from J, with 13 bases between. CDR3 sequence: CASVGGQDNSPLHF. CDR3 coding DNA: TGTGCCAGCGTGGGGGGTCAGGATAATTCACCCCTCCACTTT.